This T cell receptor beta chain was documented in a study of blood T cell repertoires in COVID-19. Study-level information: Sample material is recorded as cDNA or gDNA derived from T cells, B-cell-depleted T cells, or PBMCs.

Profiled with immunoSEQ multiplex PCR; TCRdb holds only in-frame clones, not every one. The sample lists 270,000 or so clones, roughly 80% occurring once. Looked up from germline, CDR1 is MGHDK and CDR2 is SYGVNS. The CDR3 sequence is 14 residues long. With 3 bases removed from V and 10 bases from J, the gap between germline ends came to 18 bases. Sequenced: peripheral blood. This chain uses TRBV25-1 with TRBJ1-2; no clear D gene. This clonotype was sampled from a woman aged 50 to 60 who had recovered from COVID-19. The CDR3: CASSDTSEAMSYTF. The CDR3 DNA reads TGTGCCAGCAGTGATACCTCCGAGGCTATGTCCTACACCTTC.